This T cell receptor beta chain originates from a study of shared T cell receptors in the human thymus. The ends were cut back, 0 bases at V and 1 base at J, with 12 bases in the middle. Germline V gene lookup returns CDR1 SGHRS and CDR2 YFSETQ. The CDR3 consists of 16 residues. Generated by immunoSEQ multiplex PCR, the TCRdb table keeps only in-frame clones and is missing some. The table includes roughly 710,000 clones, 80% to 90% detected once. The sample was also linked to a second study, of human thymus T cells. This second report adds: During corrective heart surgery, resections were taken, and the thymus tissue came from them.

What was sequenced was thymocytes. The sequence derives from a girl under three years old with a congenital heart defect. The chain couples TRBV5-1 to TRBJ2-3; the D gene is possibly TRBD1 (5 bases). The CDR3 DNA reads TGCGCCAGCAGCTTGGGGGGCCCTCGGGGCACAGATACGCAGTATTTT. This sequence encodes CASSLGGPRGTDTQYF.